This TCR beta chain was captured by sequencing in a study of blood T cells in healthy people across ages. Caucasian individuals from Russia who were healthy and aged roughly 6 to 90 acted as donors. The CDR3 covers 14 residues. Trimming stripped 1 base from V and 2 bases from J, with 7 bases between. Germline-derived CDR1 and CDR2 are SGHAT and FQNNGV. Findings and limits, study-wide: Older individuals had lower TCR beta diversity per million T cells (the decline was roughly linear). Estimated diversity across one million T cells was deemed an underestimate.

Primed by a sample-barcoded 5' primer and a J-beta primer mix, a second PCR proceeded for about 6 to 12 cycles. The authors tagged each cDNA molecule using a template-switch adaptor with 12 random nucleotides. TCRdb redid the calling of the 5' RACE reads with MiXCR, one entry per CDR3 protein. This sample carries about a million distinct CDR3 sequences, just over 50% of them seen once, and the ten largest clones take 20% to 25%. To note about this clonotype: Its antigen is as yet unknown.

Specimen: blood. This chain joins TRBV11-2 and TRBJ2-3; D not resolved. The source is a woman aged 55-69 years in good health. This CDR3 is CASSLVFPTDTQYF. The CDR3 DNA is TGTGCCAGCAGCTTAGTGTTTCCCACAGATACGCAGTATTTT.